A single sample is the source of the 21 T cell receptor beta chains below, sequenced in a study of blood T cells in healthy people across ages. Alongside a J-beta primer mix, a sample-barcoded 5' primer served in a second PCR lasting 7 to 11 cycles. A single record per CDR3 protein comes from TCRdb applying MiXCR to the 5' RACE reads. Of hundreds of thousands of distinct CDR3 sequences in the sample, less than 80% were seen once. Material for sequencing was blood. The receptor set was obtained from a man aged 30 to 39 in good health.

Only a few counts were recorded for this clonotype. V gene TRBV12-3 or TRBV12-4 combines with J gene TRBJ2-5, with D possibly TRBD2 on 6 matching bases. Trimming took 5 bases from V and 5 from J, leaving 15 bases between them. The CDR3 loop spans 14 amino acids. The CDR3 spells CASSPAGPAETQYF. The DNA for the CDR3 is TGTGCCAGCAGTCCAGCGGGCCCGGCTGAGACCCAGTACTTC.

This clonotype was counted between two and nine times. The gene calls are TRBV28 and TRBJ2-5; TRBD1 or TRBD2 may be the D gene (5 bases each). Trimming stripped 5 bases from V and 5 bases from J, with 18 bases between. Germline assignment: CDR1 MDHEN and CDR2 SYDVKM. The CDR3 is 15 amino acids. DNA for the CDR3: TGTGCCAGCAGTATTACGACAGCGGTCCTTGAGACCCAGTACTTC. This codes for CASSITTAVLETQYF. Complete variable domain (other parts from reference TRBV28 and TRBJ2-5): DVKVTQSSRYLVKRTGEKVFLECVQDMDHENMFWYRQDPGLGLRLIYFSYDVKMKEKGDIPEGYSVSREKKERFSLILESASTNQTSMYLCASSITTAVLETQYFGPGTRLLVL.

This clonotype was seen only a few times. This CDR3 is CASEPSGGAVGEQFF. DNA of the CDR3: TGTGCCAGCGAGCCTAGCGGGGGGGCCGTCGGTGAGCAGTTCTTC. V is TRBV11-3 and J is TRBJ2-1, with 12 bases that match TRBD2. The CDR3 is 15 amino acids. V gave up 8 bases and J gave up 9 bases; unmatched junction bases: 11. Germline assignment: CDR1 SGHNT and CDR2 YENEEA. The full variable domain, completed using reference TRBV11-3 and TRBJ2-1, is EAGVVQSPRYKIIEKKQPVAFWCNPISGHNTLYWYLQNLGQGPELLIRYENEEAVDDSQLPKDRFSAERLKGVDSTLKIQPAELGDSAVYLCASEPSGGAVGEQFFGPGTRLTVL.

The genes are TRBV7-9 and TRBJ2-4, with D possibly being TRBD1 or TRBD2 (5 bases each). The J call may not be correct, given that the DNA end is closer to TRBJ2-7. CDR1 SEHNR and CDR2 FQNEAQ come from the germline V gene (reference sequence). This CDR3 has 15 amino acids. The CDR3 here is CASSVREGLRAEQYF. CDR3 sequence (DNA): TGTGCCAGCAGCGTACGCGAGGGGCTCAGGGCCGAGCAGTACTTC.

This clonotype turned up a few times. The chain carries TRBV7-2 and TRBJ2-7; no reliable D call. V was trimmed by 5 bases and J by 6 bases, leaving 17 bases between them. Germline V gene sequence: CDR1 SGHTA, CDR2 FQGNSA. The CDR3 extends over 14 amino acids. The CDR3 loop reads CASSQDPLSVEQYF. The CDR3 DNA reads as TGTGCCAGCAGCCAGGACCCTCTCTCGGTCGAGCAGTACTTC.

This rearrangement joins TRBV9 to TRBJ1-6; maybe TRBD1 (6 bases). V was clipped by 2 bases and J by 6 bases, with 12 bases between them. CDR3 length equals 15 residues. Germline V gene data show CDR1 as SGDLS and CDR2 as YYNGEE. The CDR3 region is CASSVGLDSNSPLHF. CDR3 sequence (DNA): TGTGCCAGCAGCGTTGGATTGGACAGTAATTCACCCCTCCACTTT.

The chain recombines TRBV15 with TRBJ2-7; D is ambiguous. CDR3 length equals 14 residues. Germline values: CDR1 LNHNV, CDR2 YYDKDF (reference sequence). V lost 1 base, J lost 2 bases, and 9 bases lay in between. CDR3 amino acids: CATSRAWTPYEQYF. The DNA of the CDR3 is TGTGCCACCAGCAGAGCCTGGACCCCCTACGAGCAGTACTTC.

The chain employs TRBV20-1 and TRBJ2-7; D remains unclear. V was trimmed by 0 bases and J by 3 bases, leaving 12 bases between them. The CDR3 extends over 14 amino acids. Germline CDR1 is DFQATT and CDR2 is SNEGSKA (reference sequence). For the CDR3, the DNA is TGCAGTGCTAGAGATAGGGTCCTACACTACGAGCAGTACTTC. Translated, it gives CSARDRVLHYEQYF.

This sequence joins TRBV19 and TRBJ2-1; D is perhaps TRBD2 (5 bases). Per the germline V gene, CDR1 is LNHDA and CDR2 is SQIVND (reference sequence). This CDR3 has 11 amino acids. The V and J ends lost 4 bases and 10 bases respectively, with 8 bases between them. CDR3 sequence: CASSTPGEQFF. The DNA for the CDR3 is TGTGCCAGTAGTACCCCGGGGGAGCAGTTCTTC.

The rearrangement joins TRBV9 to TRBJ2-7, with D hard to call. Germline V gives CDR1 SGDLS, CDR2 YYNGEE. V shed 0 bases and J shed 1 base, with 8 bases lying between them. The CDR3 covers 14 residues. This CDR3 is CASSVEGQSYEQYF. As DNA, the CDR3 is TGTGCCAGCAGCGTAGAGGGCCAGTCCTACGAGCAGTACTTC.

The count of this clonotype is one. The chain carries TRBV7-8 and TRBJ2-3; D unclear. Trimming cost V 7 bases and J 2 bases, with 10 bases left between them. The CDR3 loop spans 13 amino acids. Germline CDR1 and CDR2: SGHVS and FQNEAQ. The CDR3 is CASNQGSTDTQYF. The CDR3 DNA follows: TGTGCCAGCAATCAAGGCTCCACAGATACGCAGTATTTT.

The chain recombines TRBV25-1 with TRBJ1-2, with D maybe TRBD1 (5 bases). V dropped 7 bases and J dropped 4 bases, with 13 bases sitting between them. The CDR3 totals 13 residues. Germline assignment: CDR1 MGHDK and CDR2 SYGVNS. CDR3 protein: CASMRQGGYGYTF. The CDR3 DNA sequence: TGTGCCAGCATGCGGCAGGGCGGCTATGGCTACACCTTC.

The V and J genes are TRBV6-1 and TRBJ2-5; 9 nucleotides match TRBD1. The CDR3 contains 18 residues. Germline V gene data show CDR1 as MNHNS and CDR2 as SASEGT. J gave up 5 bases and V 5 bases, and 18 bases lay outside the gene matches. CDR3 residues: CASSLLPPFTGGSETQYF. CDR3 DNA sequence: TGTGCCAGCAGTCTCCTCCCGCCTTTTACAGGGGGCAGTGAGACCCAGTACTTC.

The chain employs TRBV18 and TRBJ2-3; 7 nucleotides agree with TRBD2. Per germline, CDR1 KGHSH and CDR2 LQKENI. CDR3 length: 16 amino acids. After removal of 1 base from V and 2 bases from J, the junction contained 6 bases not matched to a gene. The CDR3 is CASSPRAGVFTDTQYF. In DNA, the CDR3 is TGTGCCAGCTCACCACGGGCGGGGGTGTTCACAGATACGCAGTATTTT.

The chain carries TRBV18 and TRBJ1-4; a possible D gene is TRBD1 (5 bases). This CDR3 is built from 17 residues. Looked up from germline, CDR1 is KGHSH and CDR2 is LQKENI. Trimming removed 1 base at V and 3 bases at J, with 15 bases between. Written as DNA, the CDR3 is TGTGCCAGCTCACCACGACTCCAGGGAGCAGCTAATGAAAAACTGTTTTTT. Translated: CASSPRLQGAANEKLFF.

This CDR3 is CASSQGRGGFSYNEQFF. CDR3 in DNA: TGCGCCAGCAGCCAAGGGCGGGGGGGTTTCTCCTACAATGAGCAGTTCTTC. This sequence joins TRBV4-3 and TRBJ2-1; 9 nucleotides match TRBD2. After removal of 1 base from V and 0 bases from J, the junction contained 4 bases not matched to a gene. Germline CDR1 LGHNA, CDR2 YSLEER. The CDR3 totals 17 residues.

The rearrangement links TRBV29-1 to TRBJ2-1; D is unclear. This CDR3 is 14 amino acids long. V lost 3 bases and J lost 0, with 9 bases in between. Germline values: CDR1 SQVTM, CDR2 ANQGSEA. This chain's CDR3 is CSVDEIRSYNEQFF. The DNA for the CDR3 is TGCAGCGTTGATGAGATACGCTCCTACAATGAGCAGTTCTTC.

CDR3 sequence: CASSAGIYGYTF. In DNA form, the CDR3 reads TGTGCCAGCAGCGCCGGGATCTATGGCTACACCTTC. The chain links TRBV9 to TRBJ1-2; D is undetermined. Between the trimmed V and J ends, which lost 3 bases and 4 bases, there was a span of 7 bases. The CDR3 length is 12 residues. Germline V CDR1 and CDR2: SGDLS, YYNGEE.

The chain is built from TRBV25-1 and TRBJ2-7, with TRBD2 as a possible D gene (6 bases). The J call is in doubt because the DNA end fits TRBJ2-5 better. Germline values: CDR1 MGHDK, CDR2 SYGVNS. The CDR3 contains 19 residues. CDR3 residues: CASSEPIRRGGHPRETQYF. The CDR3 region has the DNA TGTGCCAGCAGTGAGCCGATCCGGAGGGGTGGGCACCCAAGAGAGACCCAGTACTTC.

The rearrangement uses TRBV28 and TRBJ2-7; 8 bases align to TRBD1. Germline V lookup: CDR1 MDHEN, CDR2 SYDVKM. V lost 6 bases, J lost 4 bases, and 14 bases stayed unmatched. This CDR3 contains 16 residues. The CDR3 DNA reads as TGTGCCAGCAGCCCCCGTATGGGGACAGGCTTTTACGAGCAGTACTTC. Translated, it gives CASSPRMGTGFYEQYF.

This clonotype was observed a handful of times. The chain links TRBV11-2 to TRBJ2-3; D is perhaps TRBD1 or TRBD2 (6 bases each). V shed 5 bases and J shed 6 bases, with 21 bases lying between them. Germline V gene data show CDR1 as SGHAT and CDR2 as FQNNGV. This CDR3 region has 16 residues. This chain's CDR3 is CASSDRGGRTWDTQYF. CDR3 DNA sequence: TGTGCCAGCAGCGACCGAGGGGGGCGAACGTGGGATACGCAGTATTTT.